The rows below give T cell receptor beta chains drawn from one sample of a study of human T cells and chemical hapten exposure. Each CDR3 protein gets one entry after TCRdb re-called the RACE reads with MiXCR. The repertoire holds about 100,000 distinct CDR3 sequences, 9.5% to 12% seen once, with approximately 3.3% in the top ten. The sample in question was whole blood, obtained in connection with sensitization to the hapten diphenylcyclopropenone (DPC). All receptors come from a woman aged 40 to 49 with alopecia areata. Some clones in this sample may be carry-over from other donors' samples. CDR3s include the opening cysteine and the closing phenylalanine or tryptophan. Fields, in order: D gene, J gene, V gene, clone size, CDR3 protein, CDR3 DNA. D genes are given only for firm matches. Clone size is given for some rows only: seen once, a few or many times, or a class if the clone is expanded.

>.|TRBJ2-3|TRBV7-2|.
CASSLENTQYF
TGTGCCAGCAGCTTAGAAAATACGCAGTATTTT
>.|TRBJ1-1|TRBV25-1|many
CASSGANTEAFF
TGTGCCAGCAGTGGGGCGAACACTGAAGCTTTCTTT
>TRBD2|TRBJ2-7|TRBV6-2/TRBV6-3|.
CASTLLAGGYEQYF
TGTGCCAGCACCCTTCTAGCGGGAGGATACGAGCAGTACTTC
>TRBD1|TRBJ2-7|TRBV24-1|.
CATSDPRQGAREQYF
TGTGCCACCAGTGATCCGAGACAGGGGGCAAGGGAGCAGTACTTC
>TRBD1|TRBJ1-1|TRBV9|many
CASSPQGVQGVTEAFF
TGTGCCAGCAGCCCCCAGGGTGTACAGGGGGTTACTGAAGCTTTCTTT
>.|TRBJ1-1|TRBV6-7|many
CASSYSRTDSEAFF
TGTGCCAGCAGTTACTCGAGGACAGACTCTGAAGCTTTCTTT
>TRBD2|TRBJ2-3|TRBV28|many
CASTQGPGGTDTQYF
TGTGCCAGCACCCAAGGACCGGGAGGGACAGATACGCAGTATTTT
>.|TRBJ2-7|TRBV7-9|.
CASSLSMGEQYF
TGTGCCAGCAGCTTATCAATGGGGGAGCAGTACTTC
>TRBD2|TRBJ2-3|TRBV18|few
CASSPPRTRNTDTQYF
TGTGCCAGCTCACCACCGCGGACTAGGAACACAGATACGCAGTATTTT
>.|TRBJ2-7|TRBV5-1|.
CASSMKGTPAYEQYF
TGCGCCAGCAGCATGAAGGGGACACCCGCCTACGAGCAGTACTTC
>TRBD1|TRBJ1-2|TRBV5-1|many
CASSLDNLSARGQGYTF
TGCGCCAGCAGCTTGGACAACCTCTCGGCCAGGGGGCAGGGCTACACCTTC
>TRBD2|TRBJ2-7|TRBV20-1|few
CSARRGTTGLNYEQYF
TGCAGTGCTAGACGAGGGACTACGGGCCTAAACTACGAGCAGTACTTC
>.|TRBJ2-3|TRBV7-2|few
CASRRGRTDTQYF
TGTGCCAGCAGGAGGGGACGCACAGATACGCAGTATTTT
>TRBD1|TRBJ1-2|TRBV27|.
CASSPTGQGGYGYTF
TGTGCCAGCAGTCCAACCGGACAGGGGGGCTATGGCTACACCTTC
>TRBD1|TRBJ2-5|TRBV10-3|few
CAISARGQETQYF
TGTGCCATCAGTGCCAGGGGGCAAGAGACCCAGTACTTC